This T cell receptor beta chain appears in the sequencing data of a study of T cells in Graves' hyperthyroidism and ophthalmopathy. This clonotype was detected many times. The CDR3 has 17 amino acids. The J segment lost 4 bases and the V segment lost 1 base, leaving 9 bases of the junction unmatched. Germline V CDR1 and CDR2: SGHAT, FQNNGV. Researchers took RNA transcripts and amplified the TCR beta CDR3 regions from them. The TCR CDR3 first-round RT-PCR relied on the HTBI primer set. TCRdb re-called the multiplex PCR reads through MiXCR, storing one row per CDR3 protein. This sample yields more than 300,000 distinct CDR3 sequences, of which more than 11% are seen a single time; approximately 10% belongs to the top ten.

Sequenced input: blood. The TCR comes from a woman in her fifties or sixties with Graves' hyperthyroidism. The rearrangement uses TRBV11-2 and TRBJ2-1; TRBD2 matches at 8 bases. CDR3 in DNA: TGTGCCAGCAGCTTAGTCGCGAGCGGGAGTTGGTACAATGAGCAGTTCTTC. Its translation is CASSLVASGSWYNEQFF.